A single sample gave rise to the 11 T cell receptor beta chains below, sequenced in a study of beta chain features in type 1 diabetes. Study-level results: TCRB CDR3s from Type 1 diabetes patients were moderately but significantly shorter in all four CD4+ subsets.

Expressed TCRB transcripts were sequenced after all isolated RNA was converted to cDNA. Sequenced by immunoSEQ multiplex PCR; TCRdb stores in-frame clones only, minus some. The table has about 270,000 clones, more than 13% seen once. Their antigens remain unidentified. Sequencing input: naive CD4+ T cells from blood. Receptor source: a man aged 30 to 39 with type 1 diabetes.

This clone showed up just a few times. The rearrangement uses TRBV5-1 and TRBJ2-5, with D possibly matching TRBD2 (6 bases). The CDR3 contains 15 residues. Germline values: CDR1 SGHRS, CDR2 YFSETQ. Between the trimmed V and J ends, which lost 2 bases and 1 base, there was a span of 12 bases. The CDR3 DNA is TGCGCCAGCAGCTTCGGAGGGACTGGCCAAGAGACCCAGTACTTC. Protein product: CASSFGGTGQETQYF.

The table lists this clone with a few counts. V is TRBV7-3 and J is TRBJ2-1; maybe TRBD1 (6 bases). Germline V gives CDR1 SGHTA, CDR2 FQGTGA. Trimming shortened V by 5 bases and J by 5 bases, and 10 bases separated the two germline ends. The CDR3 has 13 amino acids. CDR3 sequence (DNA): TGTGCCAGCAGCAACCGGGACAACAATGAGCAGTTCTTC. Protein product: CASSNRDNNEQFF. Drawing the rest from reference TRBV7-3 and TRBJ2-1, the complete variable domain is GAGVSQTPSNKVTEKGKYVELRCDPISGHTALYWYRQSLGQGPEFLIYFQGTGAADDSGLPNDRFFAVRPEGSVSTLKIQRTERGDSAVYLCASSNRDNNEQFFGPGTRLTVL.

This clone was detected a few times. The chain employs TRBV2 and TRBJ1-2; 10 bases are shared with TRBD1. V lost 8 bases and J lost 4; bases outside the gene matches: 7. The CDR3 is 14 amino acids. CDR1 is SNHLY, CDR2 FYNNEI, per germline. CDR3 in amino acids: CASGRDRGPYGYTF. Written as DNA, the CDR3 is TGTGCCAGCGGACGGGACAGGGGACCCTATGGCTACACCTTC.

For this clone: The sample contains more than one DNA sequence encoding this CDR3. The chain carries TRBV7-6 and TRBJ2-7; 11 bases align to TRBD2. This CDR3 is 15 amino acids long. V dropped 5 bases and J dropped 3; count of bases not matched to a gene: 6. Germline CDR1 reads SGHVS; CDR2 reads FNYEAQ. CDR3 in DNA: TGTGCCAGCAGCCGCGGGACTAGCGGTAACTACGAGCAGTACTTC. This codes for CASSRGTSGNYEQYF.

This clone was detected a few times. This CDR3 reads CASTQREAYNEQFF. CDR3 nucleotide sequence: TGTGCCAGCACCCAGCGAGAGGCTTACAATGAGCAGTTCTTC. The V call is TRBV7-2, the J call TRBJ2-1; D gene unclear. Trimming removed 7 bases from V and 4 bases from J, with 14 bases in between. The CDR3 is 14 amino acids. Germline V gene sequence: CDR1 SGHTA, CDR2 FQGNSA. The full variable domain, completed using reference TRBV7-2 and TRBJ2-1, is GAGVSQSPSNKVTEKGKDVELRCDPISGHTALYWYRQSLGQGLEFLIYFQGNSAPDKSGLPSDRFSAERTGGSVSTLTIQRTQQEDSAVYLCASTQREAYNEQFFGPGTRLTVL.

Only a few counts were recorded for this clone. The chain has TRBV7-2 and TRBJ2-5; perhaps TRBD1 as D (5 bases). Germline V gene data show CDR1 as SGHTA and CDR2 as FQGNSA. The CDR3 sequence is 15 residues long. Trimming pared 3 bases from V and 4 bases from J, leaving 15 bases between. The CDR3 protein is CASSFFRAAPETQYF. The CDR3 bases are TGTGCCAGCAGCTTTTTCAGGGCCGCGCCAGAGACCCAGTACTTC.

The gene calls are TRBV6-1 and TRBJ1-5, with D maybe TRBD1 (5 bases). The CDR3 contains 15 residues. Trimming removed 7 bases from V and 6 bases from J, with 19 bases in between. The germline CDR1 and CDR2 sequences are MNHNS and SASEGT. The DNA for the CDR3 is TGTGCCAGCATTAGTCAGGGAGGGGCATTTCAGCCCCAGCATTTT. Encoded protein: CASISQGGAFQPQHF.

In this sample, this clone turned up a few times. V and J are TRBV28 and TRBJ2-5; TRBD2 matches at 8 bases. Unmatched junction bases numbered 9, after V lost 4 bases and J lost 5 bases. CDR3 size: 15 residues. Germline V CDR1 and CDR2: MDHEN, SYDVKM. CDR3 nucleotides: TGTGCCAGCAGTTCCCCTAGGGGCGGGGGGGAGACCCAGTACTTC. As protein: CASSSPRGGGETQYF.

This sequence joins TRBV18 and TRBJ1-2; D is possibly TRBD1 (6 bases). This CDR3 has 13 residues. The germline V and J ends were trimmed by 6 bases and 7 bases, with 15 bases remaining between them. The germline V gene encodes CDR1 KGHSH and CDR2 LQKENI. In nucleotides, the CDR3 is TGTGCCAGCTCCCCCCCAGGGGAGATTGGCTACACCTTC. It specifies CASSPPGEIGYTF.

This clone was seen only a few times. This chain uses TRBV5-4 with TRBJ2-1, with D possibly TRBD1 on 7 matching bases. The CDR3 has 15 residues. Trimming shortened V by 4 bases and J by 7 bases, and 18 bases separated the two germline ends. Germline V gene lookup returns CDR1 SGHNT and CDR2 YYREEE (reference sequence). The CDR3 loop reads CASSISGGRVNEQFF. The CDR3 region has the DNA TGTGCCAGCAGCATCTCAGGGGGGCGAGTTAATGAGCAGTTCTTC.

With respect to this clone: The sample holds other DNA sequences that translate to the same CDR3. The gene calls are TRBV18 and TRBJ2-5; 11 bases agree with TRBD2. This CDR3 is built from 14 residues. Germline V gene lookup returns CDR1 KGHSH and CDR2 LQKENI. J gave up 3 bases and V 3 bases, and 0 bases lay outside the gene matches. CDR3 loop: CASSPTSGKETQYF. The CDR3 DNA sequence: TGTGCCAGCTCACCGACTAGCGGGAAAGAGACCCAGTACTTC.